Listed below are T cell receptor beta chains from one sample, sequenced in a study of OX40 agonist ivuxolimab in advanced cancers. The table came from immunoSEQ multiplex PCR; TCRdb's copy has only in-frame clones and leaves some out. Counted here are some 33,000 clones, approximately 84% occurring once; the ten biggest clones make up approximately 21%. The specimen comprised CD4+ or CD8+ T cells sorted from blood, sampled in a trial of the OX40 agonist ivuxolimab. The source of these receptors is an adult with an advanced solid tumor such as melanoma, head and neck, liver or kidney cancer. Both conserved end residues are trimmed from each CDR3. Each record gives: clone size, V gene, D gene, CDR3 protein. D genes are given only for firm matches. Rows give clone size only sometimes, using once, few, many, or a class for an expanded clone.

clone size: -; V gene: TRBV27; D gene: -; CDR3 protein: ASSLGGTATEAF
clone size: -; V gene: TRBV27; D gene: TRBD2; CDR3 protein: ASSPGTSGVAETQY
clone size: -; V gene: TRBV2; D gene: -; CDR3 protein: ASSQGLAKNIQY
clone size: -; V gene: TRBV25-1; D gene: -; CDR3 protein: ASSEWGSMNTGELF
clone size: -; V gene: TRBV6-7; D gene: TRBD2; CDR3 protein: ATWGGGVTGELF
clone size: -; V gene: TRBV5-6; D gene: -; CDR3 protein: ASSYGQYNQPQH
clone size: -; V gene: TRBV5-1; D gene: -; CDR3 protein: ASSFRGNTEAF
clone size: -; V gene: TRBV30; D gene: -; CDR3 protein: AWSAIGTEAF
clone size: -; V gene: TRBV27; D gene: TRBD2; CDR3 protein: ASSSREGIYEQY
clone size: -; V gene: TRBV4-1; D gene: -; CDR3 protein: ASSQSRERGAGELF
clone size: -; V gene: TRBV6-1; D gene: -; CDR3 protein: ASSVGAQPQH
clone size: few; V gene: TRBV19; D gene: -; CDR3 protein: ASSIIVASGEQY
clone size: -; V gene: TRBV7-2; D gene: TRBD1; CDR3 protein: ASRLPGTGALTEAF
clone size: -; V gene: TRBV12-5; D gene: -; CDR3 protein: ASGLGQVTEAF